This paragraph reports one T cell receptor (beta chain). The antigen is not known. This sample was taken from a study of cytomegalovirus exposure and HLA in healthy donors. Study-wide background: In a previous analysis, around 120 million unique TCR beta sequences were found from 150 million to 200 million T cells.

Study results and caveats: Per a later analysis, about 17,000 TCR beta sequences showed association with HLA alleles at 0.05 false discovery rate. The study listed 150 to 200 cytomegalovirus-associated TCR beta chains. TCR beta V- and J-gene trimming, according to a later analysis, was linked to a missense DCLRE1C variant.

Amplification used 60 Vbeta primers and 13 Jbeta primers. The data were produced by immunoSEQ multiplex PCR, yet TCRdb's version contains in-frame clones alone and is incomplete. The sample includes more than 90,000 clones, more than 75% of them seen just once. Germline lookup yields CDR1 SGHDT and CDR2 YYEEEE. CDR3 size: 13 residues. V gave up 0 bases and J gave up 7 bases, with 8 bases separating them. This TCR was sampled from a woman aged 55-69 years in good health and CMV-seronegative. The chain is built from TRBV5-6 and TRBJ2-1; no definite D call. The sample comprised PBMCs. The DNA for the CDR3 is TGTGCCAGCAGCTTGGAATTCATGAATGAGCAGTTCTTC. This sequence encodes CASSLEFMNEQFF.